A single sample is the source of the 14 T cell receptor beta chains below, sequenced in a study of blood T cell repertoires in COVID-19. Sequencing was performed with immunoSEQ multiplex PCR; in TCRdb, only in-frame clones are kept and a portion is missing. The sample yields 150,000 to 200,000 clones, just over 85% seen once. Sequencing input: peripheral blood. Every receptor here comes from a man aged 45 to 65 with active or convalescent COVID-19.

The V call is TRBV7-6, the J call TRBJ1-6; tentatively, D is TRBD1 (6 bases). V was trimmed by 3 bases and J by 9 bases, leaving 15 bases between them. The CDR3 has 15 residues. The V gene's germline CDR1 is SGHVS and CDR2 FNYEAQ. Here the CDR3 DNA reads TGTGCCAGCAGCTTGATCCTACAGGGCGGTTCACCCCTCCACTTT. It is translated as CASSLILQGGSPLHF.

This chain links TRBV5-4 with TRBJ2-7, with unresolved D. The CDR3 extends over 13 amino acids. Trimming shortened V by 1 base and J by 1 base, and 6 bases separated the two germline ends. Germline V lookup: CDR1 SGHNT, CDR2 YYREEE (reference sequence). The CDR3 loop reads CASSLFNSYEQYF. The CDR3 nucleotides are TGTGCCAGCAGCTTGTTTAATTCCTACGAGCAGTACTTC.

CDR3 amino acids: CASSSPSGSTSYEQYF. The CDR3 DNA follows: TGTGCCAGCAGTTCCCCTTCAGGATCAACTTCCTACGAGCAGTACTTC. The rearrangement uses TRBV6-5 and TRBJ2-7; D is unresolved. The germline V gene has CDR1 MNHEY and CDR2 SVGAGI. Trimming stripped 4 bases from V and 1 base from J, with 17 bases between. This CDR3 region has 16 residues.

The V and J genes are TRBV7-9 and TRBJ2-1; the D gene is possibly TRBD2 (6 bases). This CDR3 has 12 residues. Germline lookup yields CDR1 SEHNR and CDR2 FQNEAQ (reference sequence). The V and J ends lost 0 bases and 9 bases respectively, with 6 bases between them. The CDR3 DNA reads TGTGCCAGCAGCTTAGCGGGGGGTGAGCAGTTCTTC. It specifies CASSLAGGEQFF.

The chain has TRBV14 and TRBJ1-1; maybe TRBD1 (6 bases). The CDR3 totals 13 residues. The germline V and J ends were trimmed by 4 bases and 8 bases, with 14 bases remaining between them. The germline V gene encodes CDR1 SGHDN and CDR2 FVKESK. The CDR3 here is CASSLVSGTEAFF. CDR3 bases: TGTGCCAGCAGCCTAGTATCCGGGACAGAAGCTTTCTTT.

This clone was counted a few times. The chain couples TRBV20-1 to TRBJ1-5, with 10 bases that match TRBD1. The CDR3 runs 16 residues. Germline values: CDR1 DFQATT, CDR2 SNEGSKA (reference sequence). The V segment lost 6 bases and the J segment 4 bases; nucleotides outside the gene matches: 12. The chain's CDR3 is CSASPGTGARNQPQHF. For the CDR3, the DNA is TGCAGTGCCAGTCCCGGGACAGGGGCCAGAAATCAGCCCCAGCATTTT.

The CDR3 is CASSTGTRETEAFF. In DNA, the CDR3 is TGTGCCAGCAGCACTGGGACACGGGAAACTGAAGCTTTCTTT. V gene TRBV7-2 combines with J gene TRBJ1-1; maybe TRBD1 (6 bases). The CDR3 length is 14 residues. Trimming cost V 5 bases and J 5 bases, with 15 bases left between them. CDR1 is SGHTA and CDR2 is FQGNSA in the germline V gene.

The rearrangement joins TRBV7-2 to TRBJ1-5; 9 bases fit TRBD1. The CDR3 totals 15 residues. The germline V gene encodes CDR1 SGHTA and CDR2 FQGNSA. Trimming cost V 4 bases and J 3 bases; bases outside gene matches: 4. CDR3 region: CASSSRTGDNQPQHF. The CDR3 nucleotides read TGTGCCAGCAGCTCTCGGACAGGGGACAATCAGCCCCAGCATTTT.

The genes are TRBV27 and TRBJ1-6; 7 bases map to TRBD1. Germline values: CDR1 MNHEY, CDR2 SMNVEV (reference sequence). This CDR3 has 15 amino acids. V was clipped by 5 bases and J by 4 bases; unmatched bases: 5. CDR3 protein: CASSRGTAYNSPLHF. CDR3 coding DNA: TGTGCCAGCAGTCGCGGGACAGCTTATAATTCACCCCTCCACTTT.

This chain uses TRBV19 with TRBJ1-1; 9 bases match TRBD1. Germline assignment: CDR1 LNHDA and CDR2 SQIVND (reference sequence). V was pared by 7 bases and J by 1 base, with 7 bases of the junction left unmatched. This CDR3 region has 15 residues. CDR3 coding DNA: TGTGCCAGTACCCCAGTGGACAGGGGGAACACTGAAGCTTTCTTT. This encodes CASTPVDRGNTEAFF.

The rearrangement uses TRBV15 and TRBJ2-1; TRBD2 matches 9 bases. Trimming cost V 1 base and J 9 bases; bases outside gene matches: 13. CDR1 LNHNV and CDR2 YYDKDF come from the germline V gene (reference sequence). There are 17 residues in the CDR3. CDR3 loop: CATSRGPFAGGPSEQFF. CDR3 in DNA: TGTGCCACCAGCAGAGGACCTTTTGCGGGAGGGCCAAGTGAGCAGTTCTTC.

This sequence joins TRBV7-2 and TRBJ1-2, with D tentatively TRBD1 (5 bases). CDR1 and CDR2 (germline): SGHTA, FQGNSA. The CDR3 runs to 15 residues. Trimming removed 1 base from V and 4 bases from J, with 13 bases in between. The CDR3 nucleotides read TGTGCCAGCAGCTTAGACAGGACGGAACTCTATGGCTACACCTTC. Amino acids: CASSLDRTELYGYTF.

Only a few counts were recorded for this clone. The chain employs TRBV19 and TRBJ1-3, with TRBD1 identical over 10 bases. The junction had 16 bases not matched to a gene; V was cut back by 1 base and J by 7 bases. The CDR3 is made up of 19 amino acids. CDR1 is LNHDA and CDR2 is SQIVND in the germline V gene (reference sequence). For the CDR3, the DNA is TGTGCCAGTAGTATAGCTCCGGGACAGGGGTCTCTCCTCTGGAACACCATATATTTT. It encodes CASSIAPGQGSLLWNTIYF.

The chain is built from TRBV4-1 and TRBJ1-2; D perhaps matches TRBD1 (5 bases). The germline gives CDR1 MGHRA, CDR2 YSYEKL. V was pared by 0 bases and J by 5 bases, with 16 bases between. This CDR3 region has 16 residues. This CDR3 is CASSQDSQGTLYGYTF. CDR3 DNA: TGCGCCAGCAGCCAAGATAGTCAGGGAACGCTATATGGCTACACCTTC.